In this sample, the clone carrying this T cell receptor beta chain turned up many times. Its cognate antigen is unknown. Germline-derived CDR1 and CDR2 are MDHEN and SYDVKM. This CDR3 has 13 amino acids. With 6 bases removed from V and 4 bases from J, the gap between germline ends came to 12 bases. Donors had no recently reported acute infections or vaccinations and were HIV-negative. This record comes from a study of shared clonotypes between healthy human individuals. Overall study context: Three men and a couple of women, aged 18 to 49, were donors.

The data were produced by immunoSEQ multiplex PCR, yet TCRdb's version contains in-frame clones alone and is incomplete. The sample includes approximately 250,000 clones, 60% to 70% of them seen just once. Study outcomes and limitations: Sorted-subset samples were not fully sequenced, rarefaction indicated. Memory subsets had estimated richness that was generally smaller than that of naive subsets.

Sequencing was performed on memory CD4+ T cells sorted from blood. Subset: CD45RA-negative fraction. The gene calls are TRBV28 and TRBJ1-1, with D possibly being TRBD1 (6 bases). The receptor comes from a man aged 25 to 40 in good health. CDR3 amino acids: CASSLTGATEAFF. The DNA of the CDR3 is TGTGCCAGCAGCCTGACGGGGGCCACTGAAGCTTTCTTT.